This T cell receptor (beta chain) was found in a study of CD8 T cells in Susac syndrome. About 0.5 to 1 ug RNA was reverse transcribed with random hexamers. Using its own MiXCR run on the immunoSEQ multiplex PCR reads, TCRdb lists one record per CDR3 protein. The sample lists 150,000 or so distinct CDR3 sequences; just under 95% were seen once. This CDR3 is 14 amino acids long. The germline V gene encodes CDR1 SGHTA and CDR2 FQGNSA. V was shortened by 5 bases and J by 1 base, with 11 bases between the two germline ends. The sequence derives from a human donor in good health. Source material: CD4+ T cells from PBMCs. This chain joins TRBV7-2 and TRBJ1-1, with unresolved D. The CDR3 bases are TGTGCCAGCAGCCCGGGATCCGCGAACACTGAAGCTTTCTTT. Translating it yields CASSPGSANTEAFF.